One sample yielded the 16 T cell receptor beta chains listed below, sequenced in a study of cytomegalovirus exposure and HLA in healthy donors. Here immunoSEQ multiplex PCR was the method, and the copy in TCRdb shows in-frame clones only, minus some. The sample has about 360,000 clones; approximately 90% are singletons. The sequencing sample was made of PBMCs. These receptors all stem from a woman between 18 and 29 years old in good health and CMV-seronegative.

The chain employs TRBV10-1 and TRBJ2-5; TRBD2 matches at 8 bases. Trimming took 3 bases from V and 4 from J; bases not matched to a gene: 10. In germline, CDR1 is WNHNN, CDR2 SYGVQD (reference sequence). The CDR3 is 16 amino acids. The CDR3: CASSEGAGGRGETQYF. CDR3 coding DNA: TGCGCCAGCAGTGAAGGCGCGGGAGGAAGAGGAGAGACCCAGTACTTC.

The V call is TRBV28, the J call TRBJ2-5; 11 nucleotides line up with TRBD2. V lost 2 bases and J lost 4; bases outside the gene matches: 9. The CDR3 has 17 residues. Germline CDR1 and CDR2: MDHEN and SYDVKM. The CDR3 coding sequence is TGTGCCAGCAGTTTAGCCCAACTAGCGGGAGTAGGAGAGACCCAGTACTTC. Encoded protein: CASSLAQLAGVGETQYF.

This clone showed up just a few times. This chain links TRBV18 with TRBJ1-5; D may be TRBD1 (6 bases). This CDR3 has 14 residues. Germline CDR1 KGHSH, CDR2 LQKENI. Trimming took off 1 base at V and 7 bases at J, with 11 bases between the two ends. The CDR3 DNA sequence: TGTGCCAGCTCACCACTCGCAGGGGTGCAGCCCCAGCATTTT. Its protein is CASSPLAGVQPQHF.

The CDR3 is CASSLDGKRTQYF. As DNA, the CDR3 is TGTGCCAGCAGTTTAGACGGGAAAAGGACCCAGTACTTC. The chain links TRBV27 to TRBJ2-5; D might be TRBD2 (5 bases). The ends were cut back, 2 bases at V and 7 bases at J, with 11 bases in the middle. The CDR3 is made up of 13 amino acids. The germline CDR1 and CDR2 sequences are MNHEY and SMNVEV (reference sequence).

The chain has TRBV2 and TRBJ1-1; 8 bases fit TRBD1. The CDR3 extends over 15 amino acids. The V gene's germline CDR1 is SNHLY and CDR2 FYNNEI. Trimming removed 3 bases from V and 4 bases from J; junction bases left unmatched: 7. The CDR3, as DNA: TGTGCCAGCAGTGAGGTGGCAGGGGGCGTCACTGAAGCTTTCTTT. This sequence encodes CASSEVAGGVTEAFF.

This clone was detected once. The chain has TRBV9 and TRBJ2-1, with D perhaps matching TRBD1 (6 bases). V dropped 4 bases and J dropped 3 bases, with 20 bases sitting between them. The CDR3 extends over 17 amino acids. Germline lookup yields CDR1 SGDLS and CDR2 YYNGEE. CDR3 protein: CASSPGGGTGVYNEQFF. CDR3 DNA sequence: TGTGCCAGCAGCCCTGGGGGCGGAACCGGGGTCTACAATGAGCAGTTCTTC. The whole variable domain, filled in from reference TRBV9 and TRBJ2-1, reads DSGVTQTPKHLITATGQRVTLRCSPRSGDLSVYWYQQSLDQGLQFLIQYYNGEERAKGNILERFSAQQFPDLHSELNLSSLELGDSALYFCASSPGGGTGVYNEQFFGPGTRLTVL.

CDR3 protein: CASSIGTTPNEQYF. The CDR3 DNA reads as TGTGCCAGTAGTATAGGGACTACCCCTAACGAGCAGTACTTC. V is TRBV19 and J is TRBJ2-7, with D tentatively TRBD2 (6 bases). CDR1 and CDR2 from the germline V gene are LNHDA and SQIVND (reference sequence). V shed 1 base and J shed 5 bases, with 12 bases lying between them. This CDR3 spans 14 amino acids.

This clone came up once. The chain carries TRBV6-1 and TRBJ2-2, with 9 bases aligning to TRBD2. V was pared by 1 base and J by 3 bases, with 0 bases of the junction left unmatched. This CDR3 is 15 amino acids long. Germline V gene lookup returns CDR1 MNHNS and CDR2 SASEGT. CDR3 in amino acids: CASSEGLADTGELFF. In DNA, the CDR3 is TGTGCCAGCAGTGAAGGACTAGCGGACACCGGGGAGCTGTTTTTT.

The chain uses TRBV28 and TRBJ2-4, with D tentatively TRBD1 (6 bases). Germline-derived CDR1 and CDR2 are MDHEN and SYDVKM. With 5 bases removed from V and 0 bases from J, the gap between germline ends came to 8 bases. The CDR3 length is 14 residues. The CDR3 loop is CASSQQGAKNIQYF. The CDR3 nucleotides are TGTGCCAGCAGTCAACAGGGAGCCAAAAACATTCAGTACTTC.

This chain connects TRBV11-3 to TRBJ2-7, with TRBD1 identical over 8 bases. V trimming: 0 bases; J trimming: 2 bases; junction bases outside the gene matches: 6. CDR3 length: 16 amino acids. Germline V CDR1 and CDR2: SGHNT, YENEEA. CDR3 protein: CASSLDTRTGTYEQYF. For the CDR3, the DNA is TGTGCCAGCAGCTTAGACACCAGGACAGGGACCTACGAGCAGTACTTC.

This clone was recorded once. The chain carries TRBV30 and TRBJ2-5; TRBD2 agrees at 7 bases. Germline V gene sequence: CDR1 GTSNPN, CDR2 SVGIG (reference sequence). With 4 bases clipped from V and 2 bases from J, the junction kept 10 bases outside the gene matches. The CDR3 contains 15 residues. This chain's CDR3 is CAWNGLGLGQETQYF. For the CDR3, the DNA is TGTGCCTGGAATGGCCTCGGACTAGGGCAAGAGACCCAGTACTTC.

The rearrangement joins TRBV28 to TRBJ2-1; 13 nucleotides match TRBD2. The CDR3 totals 13 residues. V gave up 9 bases and J gave up 8 bases; unmatched junction bases: 4. The germline gives CDR1 MDHEN, CDR2 SYDVKM. CDR3: CASTSGRADEQFF. The CDR3 DNA reads as TGTGCCAGTACTAGCGGGAGGGCCGATGAGCAGTTCTTC.

This clone appeared once. CDR3 DNA: TGTGCCAGCAGCTTAGGAGACAGGGCGTCCGGGGAGCTGTTTTTT. Protein: CASSLGDRASGELFF. V gene TRBV13 combines with J gene TRBJ2-2; 7 bases agree with TRBD1. Germline V lookup: CDR1 PRHDT, CDR2 FYEKMQ (reference sequence). CDR3 length equals 15 residues. Unmatched junction bases numbered 4, after V lost 0 bases and J lost 6 bases.

The chain combines TRBV29-1 with TRBJ2-1; 11 bases are a match to TRBD2. Germline CDR1 and CDR2: SQVTM and ANQGSEA. V gave up 2 bases and J gave up 8 bases; unmatched junction bases: 14. The CDR3 spans 17 residues. DNA of the CDR3: TGCAGCGTTGAACTGACAGAGCTAGCGGGAGGTCGCGATGAGCAGTTCTTC. Protein product: CSVELTELAGGRDEQFF.

The rearrangement uses TRBV2 and TRBJ1-1; tentatively, D is TRBD1 (6 bases). Trimming stripped 3 bases from V and 3 bases from J, with 14 bases between. Germline V gives CDR1 SNHLY, CDR2 FYNNEI. This CDR3 comprises 15 residues. The DNA for the CDR3 is TGTGCCAGCAGTGAGTTGGACAGTTTAGACACTGAAGCTTTCTTT. Its protein is CASSELDSLDTEAFF. The full variable domain, its missing parts supplied by reference TRBV2 and TRBJ1-1, is EPEVTQTPSHQVTQMGQEVILRCVPISNHLYFYWYRQILGQKVEFLVSFYNNEISEKSEIFDDQFSVERPDGSNFTLKIRSTKLEDSAMYFCASSELDSLDTEAFFGQGTRLTVV.

This clone showed up just a few times. The genes are TRBV10-3 and TRBJ1-1; D may be TRBD1 (5 bases). Looked up from germline, CDR1 is ENHRY and CDR2 is SYGVKD. V was pared by 0 bases and J by 4 bases, with 12 bases between. CDR3 size: 15 residues. The CDR3 loop reads CAISESWGEVTEAFF. CDR3 sequence (DNA): TGTGCCATCAGTGAGTCGTGGGGGGAAGTCACTGAAGCTTTCTTT.